Presented here are 13 T cell receptor beta chains from one specimen sequenced in a study of cytomegalovirus exposure and HLA in healthy donors. PCR primers comprised 60 Vbeta and 13 Jbeta primers. The repertoire was sequenced with immunoSEQ multiplex PCR; TCRdb's copy has only in-frame clones and lacks some. This repertoire shows some 130,000 clones, approximately 85% found once; its top ten account for about 6.7%. The sequencing sample was made of PBMCs. These receptors all come from a woman aged 25 to 39 in good health and CMV-seropositive.

The CDR3 sequence: CASSSRGRDTQYF. The CDR3 DNA reads TGTGCCAGCAGTTCCAGGGGGCGAGATACGCAGTATTTT. The chain is built from TRBV28 and TRBJ2-3; 8 nucleotides agree with TRBD1. CDR1 is MDHEN, CDR2 SYDVKM, per germline. Germline trimming cut 4 bases from V and 5 bases from J; bases unmatched to any gene: 2. CDR3 length: 13 amino acids.

This chain connects TRBV9 to TRBJ2-7; 8 bases are shared with TRBD2. J gave up 4 bases and V 0 bases, and 6 bases lay outside the gene matches. The CDR3 runs to 15 residues. CDR1 and CDR2 from the germline V gene are SGDLS and YYNGEE. CDR3 DNA sequence: TGTGCCAGCAGCGTAGGGACTAGCCTTCCTTACGAGCAGTACTTC. This sequence encodes CASSVGTSLPYEQYF.

This chain links TRBV27 with TRBJ2-5, with TRBD2 as a possible D gene (5 bases). The germline V gene has CDR1 MNHEY and CDR2 SMNVEV (reference sequence). The CDR3 is 17 amino acids. V was trimmed by 2 bases and J by 1 base, leaving 17 bases between them. The CDR3 is CASSLRRARPSQETQYF. CDR3 coding DNA: TGTGCCAGCAGTTTAAGGCGGGCGCGACCCTCCCAAGAGACCCAGTACTTC.

This chain links TRBV5-1 with TRBJ2-3; 14 bases are a match to TRBD2. The CDR3 loop spans 16 amino acids. The J segment lost 4 bases and the V segment lost 2 bases, leaving 3 bases of the junction unmatched. Per the germline V gene, CDR1 is SGHRS and CDR2 is YFSETQ. The CDR3 coding sequence is TGCGCCAGCAGCTTACCGGGACTAGCGGGGGCAGATACGCAGTATTTT. Translated: CASSLPGLAGADTQYF.

This chain joins TRBV27 and TRBJ1-2; possibly TRBD1 for D (6 bases). The V gene's germline CDR1 is MNHEY and CDR2 SMNVEV (reference sequence). The CDR3 runs 16 residues. Trimming left V 0 bases short and J 8 bases short, with 19 bases between. CDR3 nucleotide sequence: TGTGCCAGCAGTTTATCGCGCGGTACAGGGCCCAAAGGCTACACCTTC. Translated: CASSLSRGTGPKGYTF.

J is TRBJ2-7 and V is TRBV5-1; TRBD2 aligns across 7 bases. CDR1 is SGHRS and CDR2 is YFSETQ in the germline V gene. The CDR3 runs 14 residues. With V trimmed by 3 bases and J by 5 bases, 8 bases remained unmatched. CDR3 DNA: TGCGCCAGCAGCTCTTGGACGGGGGGAAACGAGCAGTACTTC. Amino acids: CASSSWTGGNEQYF. Looking up the rest from reference TRBV5-1 and TRBJ2-7 gives the full variable domain: KAGVTQTPRYLIKTRGQQVTLSCSPISGHRSVSWYQQTPGQGLQFLFEYFSETQRNKGNFPGRFSGRQFSNSRSEMNVSTLELGDSALYLCASSSWTGGNEQYFGPGTRLTVT.

This chain uses TRBV5-1 with TRBJ1-1; no reliable D call. Germline CDR1 and CDR2: SGHRS and YFSETQ. Trimming cost V 3 bases and J 5 bases, with 14 bases left between them. The CDR3 sequence is 14 residues long. CDR3: CASSSEVSGTEAFF. CDR3 in DNA: TGCGCCAGCAGCTCTGAGGTGAGTGGGACTGAAGCTTTCTTT.

The chain recombines TRBV5-4 with TRBJ2-3; no reliable D call. This CDR3 is 12 amino acids long. With 3 bases removed from V and 2 bases from J, the gap between germline ends came to 4 bases. Germline assignment: CDR1 SGHNT and CDR2 YYREEE (reference sequence). CDR3 sequence reads: CASSSLTDTQYF. In nucleotides, the CDR3 is TGTGCCAGCAGCTCCCTCACAGATACGCAGTATTTT.

The chain carries TRBV2 and TRBJ2-7, with D perhaps TRBD1 (5 bases). Germline V gives CDR1 SNHLY, CDR2 FYNNEI. Trimming took off 11 bases at V and 3 bases at J, with 17 bases between the two ends. The CDR3 extends over 13 amino acids. In nucleotides, the CDR3 is TGTGCCTTTGTTGACAGAGAACTCTACGAGCAGTACTTC. It codes for CAFVDRELYEQYF. Full variable domain (missing parts from reference TRBV2 and TRBJ2-7): EPEVTQTPSHQVTQMGQEVILRCVPISNHLYFYWYRQILGQKVEFLVSFYNNEISEKSEIFDDQFSVERPDGSNFTLKIRSTKLEDSAMYFCAFVDRELYEQYFGPGTRLTVT.

This chain uses TRBV30 with TRBJ1-4; 8 nucleotides line up with TRBD1. The V gene's germline CDR1 is GTSNPN and CDR2 SVGIG (reference sequence). V was pared by 1 base and J by 7 bases, with 8 bases of the junction left unmatched. The length of the CDR3 is 15 residues. The CDR3 is CAWSARQGSGEKLFF. In DNA, the CDR3 is TGTGCCTGGAGTGCCCGACAGGGGAGTGGTGAAAAACTGTTTTTT.

The genes are TRBV5-1 and TRBJ1-4, with 10 bases matching TRBD1. The CDR3 runs 15 residues. Germline CDR1 SGHRS, CDR2 YFSETQ. The V segment lost 5 bases and the J segment 7 bases; nucleotides outside the gene matches: 8. Written as DNA, the CDR3 is TGCGCCAGCAGTATTGCTGGGACAGGGGTTGAAAAACTGTTTTTT. Translated: CASSIAGTGVEKLFF.

The CDR3 is CASSFTRQGYNEQFF. The CDR3 DNA is TGCGCCAGCAGCTTCACCAGACAGGGTTACAATGAGCAGTTCTTC. This chain connects TRBV5-1 to TRBJ2-1; 7 bases agree with TRBD1. V lost 2 bases and J lost 4; bases outside the gene matches: 6. CDR3 size: 15 residues. The V gene's germline CDR1 is SGHRS and CDR2 YFSETQ.

The J gene is TRBJ1-1, the V gene TRBV7-3; possible D gene TRBD1, 5 bases. Trimming cost V 8 bases and J 1 base, with 11 bases left between them. This CDR3 spans 13 amino acids. CDR1 and CDR2 (germline): SGHTA, FQGTGA. CDR3 in amino acids: CASSQAPNTEAFF. In nucleotides, the CDR3 is TGTGCCAGCTCACAGGCCCCGAACACTGAAGCTTTCTTT.